This is a list of T cell receptor beta chains from one sample in a study of human T cells and chemical hapten exposure. Each CDR3 protein is one row after TCRdb ran MiXCR on the RACE reads. The table lists approximately 80,000 distinct CDR3 sequences, less than 15% of them singletons. This specimen consisted of whole blood, obtained in connection with sensitization to the hapten diphenylcyclopropenone (DPC). Receptor source: a woman aged 50 to 60 with alopecia areata. Some clones in this sample may be carry-over from other donors' samples. CDR3s include the opening cysteine and the closing phenylalanine or tryptophan. The order of the fields is V gene, J gene, D gene, clone size, CDR3 protein, CDR3 DNA. A D gene is named only where the DNA matches it firmly. Size values are once, few and many counts, or a class for expanded clones, and some rows have none.

v_gene: TRBV12-3/TRBV12-4
j_gene: TRBJ1-1
d_gene: -
abundance: many
CDR3aa: CASSSRARAFF
CDR3nt: TGTGCCAGCAGTTCCAGGGCCCGAGCTTTCTTT

v_gene: TRBV5-1
j_gene: TRBJ2-2
d_gene: -
abundance: -
CDR3aa: CASSSTGDRLTGELFF
CDR3nt: TGCGCCAGCAGCTCAACTGGGGACCGCCTCACCGGGGAGCTGTTTTTT

v_gene: TRBV7-6
j_gene: TRBJ2-7
d_gene: -
abundance: many
CDR3aa: CATQKDTGLEQYF
CDR3nt: TGTGCCACCCAAAAGGACACGGGGCTGGAGCAGTACTTC

v_gene: TRBV2
j_gene: TRBJ1-6
d_gene: -
abundance: -
CDR3aa: CASSWSGENSPLHF
CDR3nt: TGTGCCAGCTCGTGGTCCGGGGAGAATTCACCCCTCCACTTT

v_gene: TRBV19
j_gene: TRBJ1-1
d_gene: TRBD1
abundance: few
CDR3aa: CASRPGTDVWKTEAFF
CDR3nt: TGTGCCAGTAGACCCGGGACAGACGTCTGGAAAACTGAAGCTTTCTTT

v_gene: TRBV21-1
j_gene: TRBJ1-1
d_gene: -
abundance: few
CDR3aa: CASSKREGRRNTEAFF
CDR3nt: TGTGCCAGCAGCAAACGGGAGGGACGGAGGAACACTGAAGCTTTCTTT

v_gene: TRBV24-1
j_gene: TRBJ2-7
d_gene: TRBD2
abundance: -
CDR3aa: CATSDPTSGLSEQYF
CDR3nt: TGTGCCACCAGTGATCCGACTAGCGGGCTGAGCGAGCAGTACTTC

v_gene: TRBV30
j_gene: TRBJ2-5
d_gene: TRBD1
abundance: few
CDR3aa: CAWSIRGIWETQYF
CDR3nt: TGTGCCTGGAGTATCAGGGGGATTTGGGAGACCCAGTACTTC

v_gene: TRBV6-4
j_gene: TRBJ1-1
d_gene: -
abundance: few
CDR3aa: CASSRLANTEAFF
CDR3nt: TGTGCCAGCAGTAGACTCGCGAACACTGAAGCTTTCTTT

v_gene: TRBV4-1
j_gene: TRBJ2-2
d_gene: TRBD2
abundance: -
CDR3aa: CASSQDTSGRVYTGELFF
CDR3nt: TGCGCCAGCAGCCAAGATACTAGCGGGAGGGTGTACACCGGGGAGCTGTTTTTT

v_gene: TRBV6-2/TRBV6-3
j_gene: TRBJ2-3
d_gene: -
abundance: -
CDR3aa: CASSYRWDTQYF
CDR3nt: TGTGCCAGCAGTTACCGTTGGGATACGCAGTATTTT

v_gene: TRBV5-1
j_gene: TRBJ1-4
d_gene: -
abundance: many
CDR3aa: CASSSQGNEKLFF
CDR3nt: TGCGCCAGCAGCTCACAGGGTAATGAAAAACTGTTTTTT

v_gene: TRBV7-9
j_gene: TRBJ1-1
d_gene: -
abundance: few
CDR3aa: CASSLGQGIAKGYEAFF
CDR3nt: TGTGCCAGCAGCTTGGGTCAGGGCATTGCCAAGGGATACGAAGCTTTCTTT